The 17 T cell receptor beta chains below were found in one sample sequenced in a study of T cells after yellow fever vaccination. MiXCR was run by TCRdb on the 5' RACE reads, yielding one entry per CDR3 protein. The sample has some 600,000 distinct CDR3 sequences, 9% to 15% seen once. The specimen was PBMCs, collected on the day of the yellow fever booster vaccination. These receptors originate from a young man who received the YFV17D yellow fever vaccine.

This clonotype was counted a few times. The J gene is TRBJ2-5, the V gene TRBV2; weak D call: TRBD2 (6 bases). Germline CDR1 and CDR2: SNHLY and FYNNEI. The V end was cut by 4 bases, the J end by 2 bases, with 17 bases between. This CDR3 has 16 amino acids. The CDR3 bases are TGTGCCAGCAGTGGGGGCGACTGGCGGGGACAAGAGACCCAGTACTTC. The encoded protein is CASSGGDWRGQETQYF.

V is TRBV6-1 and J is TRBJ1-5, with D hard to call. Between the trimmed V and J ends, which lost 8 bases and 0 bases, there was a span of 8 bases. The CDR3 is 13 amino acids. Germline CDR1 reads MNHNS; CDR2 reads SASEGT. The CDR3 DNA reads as TGTGCCAGCGAACAGTATAGCAATCAGCCCCAGCATTTT. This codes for CASEQYSNQPQHF.

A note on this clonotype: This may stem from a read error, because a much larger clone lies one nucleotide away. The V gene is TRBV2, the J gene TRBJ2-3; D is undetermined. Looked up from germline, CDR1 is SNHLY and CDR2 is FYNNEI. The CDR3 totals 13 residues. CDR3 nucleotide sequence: TGTTCCAGCAGTACACGGGCCCCAGATACGCAGTATTTT. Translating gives CSSSTRAPDTQYF.

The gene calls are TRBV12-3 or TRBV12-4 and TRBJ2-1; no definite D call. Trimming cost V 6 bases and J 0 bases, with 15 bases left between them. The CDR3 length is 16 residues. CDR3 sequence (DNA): TGTGCCAGCAGCATTAGGCCGCCCTTCTCCTACAATGAGCAGTTCTTC. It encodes CASSIRPPFSYNEQFF.

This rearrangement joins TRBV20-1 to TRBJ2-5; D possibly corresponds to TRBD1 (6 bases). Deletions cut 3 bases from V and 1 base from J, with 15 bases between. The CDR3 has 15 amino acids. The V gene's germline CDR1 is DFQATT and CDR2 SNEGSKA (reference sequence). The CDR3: CSASDGDRIQETQYF. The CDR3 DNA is TGCAGTGCTAGCGACGGAGACAGGATCCAAGAGACCCAGTACTTC.

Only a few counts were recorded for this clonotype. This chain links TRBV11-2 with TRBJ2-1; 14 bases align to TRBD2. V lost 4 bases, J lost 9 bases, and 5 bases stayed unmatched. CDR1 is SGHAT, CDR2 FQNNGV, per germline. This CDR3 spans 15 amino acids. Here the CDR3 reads CASSSTSGRVIEQFF. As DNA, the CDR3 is TGTGCCAGCAGCTCGACTAGCGGGAGGGTGATTGAGCAGTTCTTC.

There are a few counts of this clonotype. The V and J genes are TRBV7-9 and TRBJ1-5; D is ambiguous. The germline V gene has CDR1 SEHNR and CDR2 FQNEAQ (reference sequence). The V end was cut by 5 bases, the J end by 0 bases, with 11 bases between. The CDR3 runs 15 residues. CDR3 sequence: CASSHGGSSNQPQHF. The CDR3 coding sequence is TGTGCCAGCAGCCACGGTGGTTCTAGCAATCAGCCCCAGCATTTT.

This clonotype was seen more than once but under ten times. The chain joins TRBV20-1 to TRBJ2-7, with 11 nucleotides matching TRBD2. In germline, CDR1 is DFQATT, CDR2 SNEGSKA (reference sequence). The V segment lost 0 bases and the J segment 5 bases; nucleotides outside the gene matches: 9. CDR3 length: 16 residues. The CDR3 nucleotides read TGCAGTGCTAGAGAAGCCGGGGCTAGCGGGAGGAACGAGCAGTACTTC. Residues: CSAREAGASGRNEQYF.

CDR3 coding DNA: TGCAGTGCTAGACCCGGAGGGGTGGGCAGGTACGAGCAGTACTTC. This sequence encodes CSARPGGVGRYEQYF. The genes are TRBV20-1 and TRBJ2-7; D might be TRBD2 (6 bases). CDR3 length: 15 amino acids. V was trimmed by 2 bases and J by 4 bases, leaving 18 bases between them. CDR1 is DFQATT, CDR2 SNEGSKA, per germline (reference sequence).

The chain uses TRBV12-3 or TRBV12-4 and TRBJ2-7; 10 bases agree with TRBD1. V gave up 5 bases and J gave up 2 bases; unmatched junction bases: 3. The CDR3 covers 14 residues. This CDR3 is CASSRTGGPYEQYF. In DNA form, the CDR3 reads TGTGCCAGCAGTAGGACAGGGGGACCCTACGAGCAGTACTTC.

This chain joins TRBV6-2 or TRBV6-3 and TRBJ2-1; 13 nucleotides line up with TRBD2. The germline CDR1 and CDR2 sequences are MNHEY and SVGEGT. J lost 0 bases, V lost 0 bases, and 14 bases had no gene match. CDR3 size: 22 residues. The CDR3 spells CASSYSSRTSGSPSSSYNEQFF. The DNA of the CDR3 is TGTGCCAGCAGTTACTCGAGCCGGACTAGCGGGAGCCCCTCTAGCTCCTACAATGAGCAGTTCTTC.

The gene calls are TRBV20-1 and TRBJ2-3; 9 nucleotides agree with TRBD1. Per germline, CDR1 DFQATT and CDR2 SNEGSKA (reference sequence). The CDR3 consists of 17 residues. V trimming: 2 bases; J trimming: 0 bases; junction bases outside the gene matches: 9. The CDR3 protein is CSARLPNRGLSTDTQYF. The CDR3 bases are TGCAGTGCTAGACTACCCAACAGGGGGCTTAGCACAGATACGCAGTATTTT.

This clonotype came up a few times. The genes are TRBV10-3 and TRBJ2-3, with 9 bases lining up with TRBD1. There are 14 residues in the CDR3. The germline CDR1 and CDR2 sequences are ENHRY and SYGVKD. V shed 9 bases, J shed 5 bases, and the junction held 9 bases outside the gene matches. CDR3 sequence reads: CAIGGTGFQDTQYF. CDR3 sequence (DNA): TGTGCCATTGGTGGGACAGGGTTTCAAGATACGCAGTATTTT.

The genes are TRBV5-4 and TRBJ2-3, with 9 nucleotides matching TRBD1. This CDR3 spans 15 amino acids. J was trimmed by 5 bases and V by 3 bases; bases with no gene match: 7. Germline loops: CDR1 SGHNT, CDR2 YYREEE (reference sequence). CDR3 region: CASSSRTGEGDTQYF. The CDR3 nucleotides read TGTGCCAGCAGCTCCCGGACAGGGGAAGGAGATACGCAGTATTTT.

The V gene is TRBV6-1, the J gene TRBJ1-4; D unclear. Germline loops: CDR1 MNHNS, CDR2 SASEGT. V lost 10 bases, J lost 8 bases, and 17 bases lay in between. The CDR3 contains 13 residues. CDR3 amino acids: CATGWRAVEKLFF. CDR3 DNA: TGTGCCACCGGATGGAGGGCCGTCGAAAAACTGTTTTTT.

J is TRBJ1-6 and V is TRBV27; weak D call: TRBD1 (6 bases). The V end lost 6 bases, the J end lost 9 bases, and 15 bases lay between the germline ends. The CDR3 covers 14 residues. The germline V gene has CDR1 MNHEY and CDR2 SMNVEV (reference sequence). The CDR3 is CASREGVMASPLHF. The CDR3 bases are TGTGCCAGCAGGGAGGGGGTTATGGCTTCACCCCTCCACTTT.

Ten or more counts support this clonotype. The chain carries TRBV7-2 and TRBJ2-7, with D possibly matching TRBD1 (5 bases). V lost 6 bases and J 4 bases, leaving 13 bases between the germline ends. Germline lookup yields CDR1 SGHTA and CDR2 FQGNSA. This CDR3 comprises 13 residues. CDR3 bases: TGTGCCAGCAGGACGACTGGGGCGTACGAGCAGTACTTC. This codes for CASRTTGAYEQYF. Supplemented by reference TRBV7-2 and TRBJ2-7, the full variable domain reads GAGVSQSPSNKVTEKGKDVELRCDPISGHTALYWYRQSLGQGLEFLIYFQGNSAPDKSGLPSDRFSAERTGGSVSTLTIQRTQQEDSAVYLCASRTTGAYEQYFGPGTRLTVT.